This record looks at one TCR beta chain sequence and its context. In the source study's methods: Amplification of reference gene primers was used by the study to estimate nucleated cell counts. Data came from immunoSEQ multiplex PCR; TCRdb stores just in-frame clones and leaves some out. V and J calls and clone size are as listed in that table; D and trimming were resolved from the DNA. The sample includes roughly 110,000 clones, around 83% of them seen just once. The data were obtained in a study of blood T cell repertoires in COVID-19. Study background: COVID-19 samples collected from the United States, Italy and Spain covered acute and convalescent phases. The cDNA or gDNA used as material had been derived from T cells, B-cell-depleted T cells, or PBMCs.

The sequenced sample consisted of peripheral blood. This TCR came from a man in his 70s with acute or convalescent COVID-19.

The CDR3 region is CASSTRTPQGGYGYTF. CDR3 sequence (DNA): TGTGCCAGCAGTACTAGGACCCCCCAAGGTGGCTATGGCTACACCTTC. The chain employs TRBV27 and TRBJ1-2; D unresolved. V lost 5 bases and J 4 bases, leaving 20 bases between the germline ends. Germline V gene lookup returns CDR1 MNHEY and CDR2 SMNVEV (reference sequence). The CDR3 is 16 residues long.